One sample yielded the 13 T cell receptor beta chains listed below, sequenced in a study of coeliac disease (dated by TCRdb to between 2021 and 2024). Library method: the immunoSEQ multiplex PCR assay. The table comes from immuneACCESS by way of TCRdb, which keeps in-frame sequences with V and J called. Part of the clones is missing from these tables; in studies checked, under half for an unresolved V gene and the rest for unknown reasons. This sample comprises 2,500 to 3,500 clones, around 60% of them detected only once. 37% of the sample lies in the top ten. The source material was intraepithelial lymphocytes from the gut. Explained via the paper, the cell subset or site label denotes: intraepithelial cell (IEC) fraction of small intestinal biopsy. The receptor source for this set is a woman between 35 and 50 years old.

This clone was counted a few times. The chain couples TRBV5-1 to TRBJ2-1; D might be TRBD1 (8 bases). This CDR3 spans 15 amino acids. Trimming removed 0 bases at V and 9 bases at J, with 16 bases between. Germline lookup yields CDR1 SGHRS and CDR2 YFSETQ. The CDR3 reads CASSLVQGGVGEQFF. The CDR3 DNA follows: TGCGCCAGCAGCTTGGTACAGGGGGGGGTCGGTGAGCAGTTCTTC.

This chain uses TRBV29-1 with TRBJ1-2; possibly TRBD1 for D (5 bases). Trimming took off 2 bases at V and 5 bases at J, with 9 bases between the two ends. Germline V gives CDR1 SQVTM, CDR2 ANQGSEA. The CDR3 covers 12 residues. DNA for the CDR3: TGCAGCGTTGAAAGGCAGGGATATGGCTACACCTTC. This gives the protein CSVERQGYGYTF.

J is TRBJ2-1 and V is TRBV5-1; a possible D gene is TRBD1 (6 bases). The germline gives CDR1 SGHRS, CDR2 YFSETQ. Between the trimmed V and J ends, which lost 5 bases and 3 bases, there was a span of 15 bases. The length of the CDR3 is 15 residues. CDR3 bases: TGCGCCAGCAGTTCAGGGGAAAAGTTCTACAATGAGCAGTTCTTC. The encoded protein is CASSSGEKFYNEQFF.

CDR3 amino acids: CASSPPNSLSYGYTF. The CDR3 region has the DNA TGTGCCAGCTCACCACCAAATTCCCTATCCTATGGCTACACCTTC. This chain connects TRBV18 to TRBJ1-2; the D is unclear. V was cut by 0 bases and J by 4 bases, with 12 bases left in between. This CDR3 is 15 amino acids long. CDR1 and CDR2 (germline): KGHSH, LQKENI. Combining the CDR3 with reference TRBV18 and TRBJ1-2 gives the whole variable domain NAGVMQNPRHLVRRRGQEARLRCSPMKGHSHVYWYRQLPEEGLKFMVYLQKENIIDESGMPKERFSAEFPKEGPSILRIQQVVRGDSAAYFCASSPPNSLSYGYTFGSGTRLTVV.

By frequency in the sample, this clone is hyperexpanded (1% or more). This CDR3 reads CASSPLRGEQYF. The CDR3 DNA reads as TGTGCCAGTAGCCCCCTACGGGGAGAGCAGTACTTC. The chain uses TRBV19 and TRBJ2-7, with D possibly matching TRBD2 (5 bases). This CDR3 region has 12 residues. Trimming left V 6 bases short and J 7 bases short, with 13 bases between. Germline V CDR1 and CDR2: LNHDA, SQIVND (reference sequence).

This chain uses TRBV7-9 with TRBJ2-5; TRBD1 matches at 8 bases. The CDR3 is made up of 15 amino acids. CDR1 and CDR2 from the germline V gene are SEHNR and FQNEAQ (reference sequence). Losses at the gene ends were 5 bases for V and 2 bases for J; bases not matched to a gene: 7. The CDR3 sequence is CASSVRTGIQETQYF. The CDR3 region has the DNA TGTGCCAGCAGCGTACGGACAGGGATTCAAGAGACCCAGTACTTC.

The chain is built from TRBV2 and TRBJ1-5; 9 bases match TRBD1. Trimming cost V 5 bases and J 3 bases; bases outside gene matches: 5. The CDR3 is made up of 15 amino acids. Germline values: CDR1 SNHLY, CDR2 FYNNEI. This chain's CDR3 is CASSPGQGDNQPQHF. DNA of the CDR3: TGTGCCAGCAGTCCGGGACAGGGCGACAATCAGCCCCAGCATTTT.

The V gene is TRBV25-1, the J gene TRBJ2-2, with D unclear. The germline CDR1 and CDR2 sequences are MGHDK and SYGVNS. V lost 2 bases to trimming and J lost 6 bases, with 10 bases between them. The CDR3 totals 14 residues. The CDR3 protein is CASSEALVPGELFF. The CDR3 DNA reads TGTGCCAGCAGTGAAGCCCTAGTCCCCGGGGAGCTGTTTTTT.

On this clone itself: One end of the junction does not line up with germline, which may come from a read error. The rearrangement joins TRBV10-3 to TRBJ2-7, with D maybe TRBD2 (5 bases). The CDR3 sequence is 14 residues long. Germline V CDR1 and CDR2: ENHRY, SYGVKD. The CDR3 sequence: CASSPWTVSYEQYF. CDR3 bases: TGTGCCAGCAGTCCCTGGACTGTCTCCTACGAGCAGTACTTC.

CDR3 sequence: CASSPQGTDGYTF. The CDR3 DNA sequence: TGTGCCAGCAGTCCACAGGGGACGGATGGCTACACCTTC. This rearrangement joins TRBV7-9 to TRBJ1-2; TRBD1 matches at 7 bases. Trimming took 6 bases from V and 6 from J; bases not matched to a gene: 7. The CDR3 sequence is 13 residues long. CDR1 is SEHNR and CDR2 is FQNEAQ in the germline V gene (reference sequence).

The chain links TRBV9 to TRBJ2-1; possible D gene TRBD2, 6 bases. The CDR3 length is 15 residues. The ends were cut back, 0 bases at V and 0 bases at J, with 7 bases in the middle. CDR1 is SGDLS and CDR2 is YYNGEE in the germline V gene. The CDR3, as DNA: TGTGCCAGCAGCGTAGTCGGGAGCTCCTACAATGAGCAGTTCTTC. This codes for CASSVVGSSYNEQFF.

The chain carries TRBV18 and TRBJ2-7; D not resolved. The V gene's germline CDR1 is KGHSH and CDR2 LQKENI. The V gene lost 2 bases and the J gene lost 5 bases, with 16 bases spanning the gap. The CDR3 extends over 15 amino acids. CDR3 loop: CASSPDSPLRNEQYF. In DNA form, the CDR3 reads TGTGCCAGCTCACCAGATAGCCCCCTTAGGAACGAGCAGTACTTC.

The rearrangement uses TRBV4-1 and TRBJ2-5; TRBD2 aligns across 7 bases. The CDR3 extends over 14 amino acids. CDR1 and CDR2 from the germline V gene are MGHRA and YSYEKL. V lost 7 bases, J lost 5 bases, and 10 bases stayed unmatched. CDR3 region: CASTREGGGETQYF. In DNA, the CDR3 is TGCGCCAGCACGAGGGAGGGCGGCGGGGAGACCCAGTACTTC.